A single sample is the source of the 26 T cell receptor beta chains below, sequenced in a study of molecular identifiers for immune sequencing clone quantification. TCRdb processed the PCR reads anew with MiXCR; each CDR3 protein has one entry. The profile shows about 640,000 distinct CDR3 sequences, about 20% of them singletons. Sequences were obtained from naive CD8+ T cells from blood, with Jurkat cell RNA spiked in. Documented subset: FACS-sorted CD8+CD4-CCR7+CD45RA+ naive T cells. These receptors were obtained from a human donor in good health. Some libraries in this study had Jurkat cell RNA spiked in.

This clonotype was seen many times. This chain connects TRBV4-3 to TRBJ2-7; maybe TRBD2 (5 bases). Trimming stripped 3 bases from V and 11 bases from J, with 17 bases between. This CDR3 has 13 residues. Germline V gene sequence: CDR1 LGHNA, CDR2 YSLEER. The CDR3 reads CASSQTSSDFKYF. In DNA, the CDR3 is TGCGCCAGCAGCCAGACAAGCTCGGACTTTAAGTACTTC.

Concerning this clonotype itself: A single base separates this from a much larger clone, so it may be a read error. This rearrangement joins TRBV12-3 or TRBV12-4 to TRBJ2-1; D remains unclear. This CDR3 comprises 13 residues. V lost 3 bases and J 9 bases, leaving 12 bases between the germline ends. The CDR3 DNA sequence: TGTGCCAGCAGTTTTTCCCCCGCCAGTGAGCAGTTCTTC. Translated: CASSFSPASEQFF.

Regarding this clonotype: A much larger clone lies a single base off, so this may be a read error. The conserved final phenylalanine or tryptophan is absent from the CDR3, which likely points to a read error. This chain uses TRBV29-1 with TRBJ2-5; D is uncertain. CDR3 length: 12 amino acids. Germline CDR1 SQVTM, CDR2 ANQGSEA. Trimming shortened V by 5 bases and J by 5 bases, and 12 bases separated the two germline ends. As DNA, the CDR3 is TGCAGCGTTAAAGCCGCAGTCGAGACCCAGTACTCC. As protein: CSVKAAVETQYS.

This clonotype was detected ten times or more. Relative to the germline gene, one junction end is altered; a read error may explain this. This rearrangement joins TRBV7-9 to TRBJ2-1, with 12 bases that match TRBD2. The germline CDR1 and CDR2 sequences are SEHNR and FQNEAQ (reference sequence). The CDR3 has 13 amino acids. CDR3 sequence: CASSLTSGGEEIF. The CDR3 DNA is TGTGCCAGCAGCTTGACTAGCGGGGGTGAGGAGATCTTC.

This clonotype was recorded at least ten times. CDR3 coding DNA: TGTGCCAGCAGCAAAGAGTTCTACGAGCAGTACTTC. Encoded protein: CASSKEFYEQYF. The V call is TRBV21-1, the J call TRBJ2-7. TRBV21-1 is a pseudogene. The CDR3 spans 12 residues.

This clonotype was counted a few times. The chain joins TRBV20-1 to TRBJ2-5, with 7 positions matching TRBD2. Germline values: CDR1 DFQATT, CDR2 SNEGSKA (reference sequence). The CDR3 is made up of 15 amino acids. V lost 0 bases and J lost 5; bases outside the gene matches: 9. DNA of the CDR3: TGCAGTGCTAGAGATAAGACTAGCTGGGTCGAGACCCAGTACTTC. Protein sequence: CSARDKTSWVETQYF.

This clonotype was counted ten times or more. The chain combines TRBV6-5 with TRBJ2-2; D is uncertain. Germline V gene sequence: CDR1 MNHEY, CDR2 SVGAGI. The CDR3 is 13 residues long. Trimming shortened V by 5 bases and J by 1 base, and 5 bases separated the two germline ends. DNA for the CDR3: TGTGCCAGCAGTCCCATGAACACCGGGGAGCTGTTTTTT. Its translation is CASSPMNTGELFF.

For this clonotype: Lacking the conserved final phenylalanine or tryptophan, this CDR3 likely reflects a read error. The chain uses TRBV20-1 and TRBJ2-7; 11 bases match TRBD1. The CDR3 has 13 residues. With 3 bases clipped from V and 5 bases from J, the junction kept 3 bases outside the gene matches. Germline loops: CDR1 DFQATT, CDR2 SNEGSKA (reference sequence). DNA of the CDR3: TGCAGTGCTAGGGACAGGGGGCGTCACGAGCAGTACCTC. Its protein product is CSARDRGRHEQYL.

This chain connects TRBV9 to TRBJ1-3; D unclear. This CDR3 has 14 residues. CDR1 is SGDLS and CDR2 is YYNGEE in the germline V gene. Trimming cost V 3 bases and J 4 bases, with 11 bases left between them. In DNA form, the CDR3 reads TGTGCCAGCAGCGATGGAGACGGCGGAAACACCATATATTTT. Translating gives CASSDGDGGNTIYF.

Many counts were recorded for this clonotype. The V call is TRBV28, the J call TRBJ2-7; the match to TRBD2 covers 14 bases. V lost 4 bases and J lost 7; bases outside the gene matches: 18. The CDR3 is made up of 19 amino acids. Germline CDR1 MDHEN, CDR2 SYDVKM. The CDR3 sequence is CASSSTPGTSGSPYREQYF. In DNA form, the CDR3 reads TGTGCCAGCAGTTCTACACCCGGGACTAGCGGGAGCCCCTATCGAGAGCAGTACTTC.

This clonotype appeared many times. This chain connects TRBV13 to TRBJ2-5; a possible D gene is TRBD1 (6 bases). With 1 base removed from V and 2 bases from J, the gap between germline ends came to 11 bases. Germline V gives CDR1 PRHDT, CDR2 FYEKMQ (reference sequence). The CDR3 totals 15 residues. The CDR3 sequence: CASSLDRAAQETQYF. The CDR3 DNA reads TGTGCCAGCAGCTTAGACAGGGCCGCTCAAGAGACCCAGTACTTC.

This clonotype was recorded many times. The chain links TRBV5-6 to TRBJ1-4, with 7 bases matching TRBD1. J lost 10 bases, V lost 2 bases, and 11 bases had no gene match. This CDR3 spans 15 amino acids. Per germline, CDR1 SGHDT and CDR2 YYEEEE. CDR3 residues: CASSFLKGTAGKLFF. In DNA form, the CDR3 reads TGTGCCAGCAGCTTCTTGAAGGGGACAGCGGGAAAACTGTTTTTT.

Comment on this clonotype: A single base separates this from a much larger clone, so it may be a read error. The V call is TRBV29-1, the J call TRBJ2-5, with D possibly TRBD1 on 5 matching bases. This CDR3 is built from 12 residues. The germline gives CDR1 SQVTM, CDR2 ANQGSEA. The CDR3 DNA is TGCAGCGCGTACAGGACCCAAGAGACCCAGTGCTTC. It specifies CSAYRTQETQCF.

A remark on this clonotype: The CDR3 does not close with the conserved phenylalanine or tryptophan, likely indicating a read error. This chain links TRBV4-1 with TRBJ2-7; 11 nucleotides agree with TRBD1. Germline CDR1 MGHRA, CDR2 YSYEKL. The CDR3 is 15 residues long. With V trimmed by 3 bases and J by 2 bases, 3 bases remained unmatched. The CDR3 region is CASSQRTGGTYEQYI. Here the CDR3 DNA reads TGCGCCAGCAGCCAGAGGACAGGGGGCACCTACGAGCAGTACATC.

The V gene is TRBV11-2, the J gene TRBJ2-5; the D call may be TRBD1 or TRBD2 (5 bases each). The CDR3 runs 16 residues. The V gene lost 1 base and the J gene lost 2 bases, with 14 bases spanning the gap. The germline V gene encodes CDR1 SGHAT and CDR2 FQNNGV. CDR3: CASSLGDMGEQETQYF. CDR3 in DNA: TGTGCCAGCAGCTTAGGTGACATGGGGGAACAAGAGACCCAGTACTTC.

A note on this clonotype: Being one base from a much bigger clone, this may be a read error. The V and J genes are TRBV7-9 and TRBJ2-5; TRBD2 matches 7 bases. The CDR3 has 14 residues. CDR1 SEHNR and CDR2 FQNEAQ come from the germline V gene (reference sequence). The CDR3 nucleotides read TGTGCCAGCAGCCCCCAACTAGCGAGCGAGATCCAGTACTTC. It is translated as CASSPQLASEIQYF.

This clonotype occurred a few times. V usage is TRBV19 and J usage is TRBJ2-2, with a possible D match to TRBD1 (6 bases). The V gene lost 3 bases and the J gene lost 5 bases, with 25 bases spanning the gap. Germline V gives CDR1 LNHDA, CDR2 SQIVND (reference sequence). The CDR3 has 19 residues. The CDR3 DNA is TGTGCCAGTAGTATGATCGTGACAGGATACACGCCGAGGACCGGGGAGCTGTTTTTT. This encodes CASSMIVTGYTPRTGELFF.

The chain has TRBV4-3 and TRBJ2-2; D is unclear. The CDR3 extends over 15 amino acids. Trimming removed 0 bases from V and 7 bases from J, with 12 bases in between. The germline gives CDR1 LGHNA, CDR2 YSLEER. CDR3 DNA: TGCGCCAGCAGCCAAGATCAGTGGGGAAACGGGGAGCTGTTTTTT. Translated: CASSQDQWGNGELFF.

The chain links TRBV27 to TRBJ2-3; D is unclear. The CDR3 loop spans 12 amino acids. V lost 5 bases and J 6 bases, leaving 9 bases between the germline ends. From germline, CDR1 is MNHEY and CDR2 SMNVEV (reference sequence). As DNA, the CDR3 is TGTGCCAGCAGTCCTCAGTCGGATACGCAGTATTTT. Its translation: CASSPQSDTQYF.

As for this clonotype: A much larger clone differs by one base, so this may be a read error. This sequence joins TRBV27 and TRBJ1-1; 9 bases map to TRBD1. Looked up from germline, CDR1 is MNHEY and CDR2 is SMNVEV (reference sequence). This CDR3 comprises 13 residues. CDR3 amino acids: CASRGQGATESFF. In nucleotides, the CDR3 is TGTGCCAGCAGGGGACAGGGTGCCACTGAATCTTTCTTT.

This clonotype occurred many times. The chain is built from TRBV27 and TRBJ2-3; no clear D. The CDR3 has 13 amino acids. Looked up from germline, CDR1 is MNHEY and CDR2 is SMNVEV (reference sequence). The V gene lost 4 bases and the J gene lost 2 bases, with 7 bases spanning the gap. The CDR3 sequence is CASSSAVTDTQYF. As DNA, the CDR3 is TGTGCCAGCAGTTCGGCCGTCACAGATACGCAGTATTTT.

This clonotype came up many times. The chain joins TRBV4-3 to TRBJ1-2; 8 positions agree with TRBD1. The CDR3 length is 16 residues. The J segment lost 5 bases and the V segment lost 0 bases, leaving 8 bases of the junction unmatched. Germline lookup yields CDR1 LGHNA and CDR2 YSLEER. This chain's CDR3 is CASSQEDRDVTYGYTF. The CDR3 nucleotides read TGCGCCAGCAGCCAAGAGGACAGGGACGTAACGTATGGCTACACCTTC.

As concerns this clonotype: This clone may be a read error of a much larger clone one base away. The chain carries TRBV7-9 and TRBJ2-7; D remains unclear. This CDR3 comprises 14 residues. Looked up from germline, CDR1 is SEHNR and CDR2 is FQNEAQ (reference sequence). The CDR3 loop reads CAGSLIGRAYEQYF. In DNA form, the CDR3 reads TGTGCCGGCAGCTTAATCGGCAGAGCCTACGAGCAGTACTTC.

Remarks on this clonotype: Being one base from a much bigger clone, this may be a read error. This chain uses TRBV19 with TRBJ2-1, with 7 bases fitting TRBD2. Germline lookup yields CDR1 LNHDA and CDR2 SQIVND (reference sequence). The CDR3 consists of 13 residues. V shed 1 base, J shed 15 bases, and the junction held 9 bases outside the gene matches. The CDR3 region is CASSIVSRGYLFF. CDR3 nucleotides: TGTGCCAGTAGTATAGTATCGCGGGGGTACCTGTTCTTC.

This clonotype has just one count. This could be a read error, since a much larger clone is one nucleotide away. The J gene is TRBJ2-5, the V gene TRBV5-4; D is tentatively TRBD1 or TRBD2 (6 bases each). The V end lost 0 bases, the J end lost 1 base, and 10 bases lay between the germline ends. This CDR3 contains 15 residues. Germline V gene data show CDR1 as SGHNT and CDR2 as YYREEE (reference sequence). The CDR3 reads CASSLAGAAQETQYF. DNA of the CDR3: TGTGCCAGCAGCTTGGCGGGGGCGGCCCAAGAGACCCAGTACTTC.

The V and J genes are TRBV5-6 and TRBJ2-2; weak D call: TRBD1 (5 bases). Per the germline V gene, CDR1 is SGHDT and CDR2 is YYEEEE. The CDR3 is 14 residues long. Trimming shortened V by 5 bases and J by 0 bases, and 8 bases separated the two germline ends. DNA of the CDR3: TGTGCCAGCAGTGACAGTGCGAACACCGGGGAGCTGTTTTTT. As protein: CASSDSANTGELFF.